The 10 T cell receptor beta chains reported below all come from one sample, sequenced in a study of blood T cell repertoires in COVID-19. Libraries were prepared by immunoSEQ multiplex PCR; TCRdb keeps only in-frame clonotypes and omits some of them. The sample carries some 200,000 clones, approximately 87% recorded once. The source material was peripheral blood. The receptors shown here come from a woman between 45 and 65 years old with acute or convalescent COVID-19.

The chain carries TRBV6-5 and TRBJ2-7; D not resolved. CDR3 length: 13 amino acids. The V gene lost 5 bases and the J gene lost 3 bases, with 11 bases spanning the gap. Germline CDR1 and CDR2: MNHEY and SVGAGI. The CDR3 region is CASSPPSGYEQYF. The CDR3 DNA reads TGTGCCAGCAGTCCCCCCTCAGGCTACGAGCAGTACTTC.

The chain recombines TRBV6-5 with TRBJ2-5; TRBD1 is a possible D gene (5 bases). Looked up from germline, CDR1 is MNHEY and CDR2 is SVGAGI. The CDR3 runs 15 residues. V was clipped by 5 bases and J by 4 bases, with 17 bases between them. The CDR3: CASSKGLMLAETQYF. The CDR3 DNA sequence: TGTGCCAGCAGTAAGGGGTTGATGCTCGCAGAGACCCAGTACTTC.

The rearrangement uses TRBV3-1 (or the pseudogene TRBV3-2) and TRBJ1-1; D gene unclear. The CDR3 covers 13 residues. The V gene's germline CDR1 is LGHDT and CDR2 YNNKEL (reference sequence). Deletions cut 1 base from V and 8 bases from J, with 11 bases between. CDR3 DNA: TGTGCCAGCAGCCAAGGGGCAGCCCGAGAAGCTTTCTTT. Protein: CASSQGAAREAFF.

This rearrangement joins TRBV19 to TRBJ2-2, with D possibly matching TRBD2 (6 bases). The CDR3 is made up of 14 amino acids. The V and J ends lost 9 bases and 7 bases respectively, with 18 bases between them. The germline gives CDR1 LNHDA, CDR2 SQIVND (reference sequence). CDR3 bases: TGTGCCAGCACAGCGTTTCGGGACTTCGGGGAGCTGTTTTTT. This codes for CASTAFRDFGELFF.

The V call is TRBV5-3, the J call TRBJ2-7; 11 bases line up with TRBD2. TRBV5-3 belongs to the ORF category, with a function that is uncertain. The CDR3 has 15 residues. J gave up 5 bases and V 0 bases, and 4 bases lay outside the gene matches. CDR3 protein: CARSLELAGGNEQYF. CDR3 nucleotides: TGTGCCAGAAGCTTGGAATTAGCGGGGGGGAACGAGCAGTACTTC.

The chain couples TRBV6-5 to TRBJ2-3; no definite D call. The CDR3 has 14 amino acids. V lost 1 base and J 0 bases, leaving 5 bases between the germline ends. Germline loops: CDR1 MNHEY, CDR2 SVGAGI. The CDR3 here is CASSYFLSTDTQYF. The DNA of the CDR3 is TGTGCCAGCAGTTACTTCCTGAGCACAGATACGCAGTATTTT.

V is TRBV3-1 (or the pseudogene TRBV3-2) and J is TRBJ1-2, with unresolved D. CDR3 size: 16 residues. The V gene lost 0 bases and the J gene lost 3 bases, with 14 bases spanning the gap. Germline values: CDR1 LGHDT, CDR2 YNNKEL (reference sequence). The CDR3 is CASSQEAFAGDYGYTF. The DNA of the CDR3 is TGTGCCAGCAGCCAAGAGGCTTTTGCCGGGGACTATGGCTACACCTTC.

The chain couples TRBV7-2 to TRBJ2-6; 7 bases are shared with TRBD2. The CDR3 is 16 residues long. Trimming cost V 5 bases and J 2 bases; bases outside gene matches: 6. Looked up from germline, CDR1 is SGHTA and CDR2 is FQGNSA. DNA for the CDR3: TGTGCCAGCAGCCTCTCGAGCGGGGCTGGGGCCAACGTCCTGACTTTC. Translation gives CASSLSSGAGANVLTF.

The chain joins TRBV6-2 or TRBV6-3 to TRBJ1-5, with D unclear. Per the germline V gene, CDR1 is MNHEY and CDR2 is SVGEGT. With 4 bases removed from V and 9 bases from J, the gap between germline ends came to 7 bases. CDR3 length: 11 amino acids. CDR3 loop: CASSSGGPQHF. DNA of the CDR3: TGTGCCAGCAGTTCCGGTGGGCCCCAGCATTTT.

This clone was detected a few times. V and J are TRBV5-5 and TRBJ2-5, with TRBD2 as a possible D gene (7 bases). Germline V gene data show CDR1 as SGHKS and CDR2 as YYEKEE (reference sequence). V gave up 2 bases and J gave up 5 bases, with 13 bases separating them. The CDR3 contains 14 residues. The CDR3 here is CASSFVQGGETQYF. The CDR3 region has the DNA TGTGCCAGCAGCTTTGTACAGGGAGGGGAGACCCAGTACTTC.